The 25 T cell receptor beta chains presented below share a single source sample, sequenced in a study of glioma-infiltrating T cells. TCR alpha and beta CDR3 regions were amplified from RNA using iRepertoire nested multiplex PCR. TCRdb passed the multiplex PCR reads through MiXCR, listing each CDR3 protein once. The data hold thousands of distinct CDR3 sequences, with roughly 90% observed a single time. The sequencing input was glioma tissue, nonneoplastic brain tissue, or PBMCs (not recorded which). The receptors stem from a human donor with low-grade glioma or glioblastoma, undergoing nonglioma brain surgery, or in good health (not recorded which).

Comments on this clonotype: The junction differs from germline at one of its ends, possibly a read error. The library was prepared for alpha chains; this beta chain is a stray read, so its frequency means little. CDR3 sequence (DNA): TGCGCCAGCAGTTGGGGAGGGGGGACTGAAGCTTTCTTT. Its protein is CASSWGGGTEAFF. The V gene is TRBV28, the J gene TRBJ1-1; the D gene is possibly TRBD1 (6 bases). This CDR3 region has 13 residues. Germline V gene data show CDR1 as MDHEN and CDR2 as SYDVKM.

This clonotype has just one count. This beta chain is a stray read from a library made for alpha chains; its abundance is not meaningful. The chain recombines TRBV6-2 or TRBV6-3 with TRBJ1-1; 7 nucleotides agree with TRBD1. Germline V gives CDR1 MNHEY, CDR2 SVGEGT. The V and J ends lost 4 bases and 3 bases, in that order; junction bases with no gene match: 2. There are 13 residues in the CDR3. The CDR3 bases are TGTGCCAGCAGTTCCCAGGGGGACACTGAAGCTTTCTTT. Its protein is CASSSQGDTEAFF.

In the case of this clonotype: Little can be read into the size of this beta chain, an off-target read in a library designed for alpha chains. The CDR3 DNA reads as TGTGCCAGCAGCTTAGACTCCGTCTCCTACGAGCAGTACTTC. This encodes CASSLDSVSYEQYF. The rearrangement joins TRBV7-2 to TRBJ2-7; no reliable D call. The CDR3 runs 14 residues. The V gene's germline CDR1 is SGHTA and CDR2 FQGNSA. Trimming took 1 base from V and 0 from J, leaving 7 bases between them.

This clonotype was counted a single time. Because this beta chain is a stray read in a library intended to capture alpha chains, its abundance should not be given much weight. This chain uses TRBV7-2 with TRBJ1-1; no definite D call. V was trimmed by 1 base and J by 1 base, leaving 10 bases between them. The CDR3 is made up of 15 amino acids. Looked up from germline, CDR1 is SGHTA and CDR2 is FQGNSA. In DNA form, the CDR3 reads TGTGCCAGCAGCTTAGACCCAAATTCGAACACTGAAGCTTTCTTT. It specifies CASSLDPNSNTEAFF.

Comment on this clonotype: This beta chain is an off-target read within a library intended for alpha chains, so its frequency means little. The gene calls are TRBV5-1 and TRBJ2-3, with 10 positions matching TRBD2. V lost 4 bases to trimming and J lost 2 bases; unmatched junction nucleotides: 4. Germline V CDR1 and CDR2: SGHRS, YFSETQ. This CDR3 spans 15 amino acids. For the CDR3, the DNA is TGCGCCAGCAGCGGACTAGCGGTTTCCACAGATACGCAGTATTTT. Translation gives CASSGLAVSTDTQYF.

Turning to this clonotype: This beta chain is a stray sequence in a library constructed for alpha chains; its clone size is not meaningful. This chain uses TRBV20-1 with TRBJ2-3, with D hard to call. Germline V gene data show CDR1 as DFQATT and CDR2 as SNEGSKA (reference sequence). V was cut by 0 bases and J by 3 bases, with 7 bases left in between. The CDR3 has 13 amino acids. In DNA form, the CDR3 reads TGCAGTGCTAGAGATCATTCAACAGATACGCAGTATTTT. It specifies CSARDHSTDTQYF.

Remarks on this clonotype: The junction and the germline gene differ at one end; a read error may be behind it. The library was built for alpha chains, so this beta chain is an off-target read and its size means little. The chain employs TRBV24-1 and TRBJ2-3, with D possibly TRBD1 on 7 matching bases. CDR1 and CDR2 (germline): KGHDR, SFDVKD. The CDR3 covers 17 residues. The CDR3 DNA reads TGTGCCACCAGTGAGTGGAGACAGGGCACTAGCACACATACGCAGTATTTT. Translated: CATSEWRQGTSTHTQYF.

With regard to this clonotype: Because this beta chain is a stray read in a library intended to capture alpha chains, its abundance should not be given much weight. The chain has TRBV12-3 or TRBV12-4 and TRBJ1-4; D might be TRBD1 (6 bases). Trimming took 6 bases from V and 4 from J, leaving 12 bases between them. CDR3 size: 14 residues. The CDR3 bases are TGTGCCAGCAGCCCTGGACAGTTTAATGAAAAACTGTTTTTT. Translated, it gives CASSPGQFNEKLFF.

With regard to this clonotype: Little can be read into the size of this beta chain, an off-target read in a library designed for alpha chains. The chain's CDR3 is CASSRTGIYSNQPQHF. The CDR3 DNA reads as TGTGCCAGCAGCCGGACAGGTATTTATAGCAATCAGCCCCAGCATTTT. The chain couples TRBV6-1 to TRBJ1-5; TRBD1 matches 7 bases. Per the germline V gene, CDR1 is MNHNS and CDR2 is SASEGT. CDR3 length equals 16 residues. V was clipped by 6 bases and J by 0 bases; unmatched bases: 8.

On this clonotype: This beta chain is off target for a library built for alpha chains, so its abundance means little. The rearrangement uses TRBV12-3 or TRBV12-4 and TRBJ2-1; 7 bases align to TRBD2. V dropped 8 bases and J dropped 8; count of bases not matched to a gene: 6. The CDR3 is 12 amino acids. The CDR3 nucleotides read TGTGCCAGCGGGGCGGGAGTGCATGAGCAGTTCTTC. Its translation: CASGAGVHEQFF.

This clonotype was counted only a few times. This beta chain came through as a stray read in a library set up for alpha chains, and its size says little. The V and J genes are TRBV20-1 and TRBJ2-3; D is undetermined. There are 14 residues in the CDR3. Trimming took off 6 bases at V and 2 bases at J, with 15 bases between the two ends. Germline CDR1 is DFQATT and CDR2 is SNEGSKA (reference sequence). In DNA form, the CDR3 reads TGCAGTGCCCCGAACAGTAGGGCCACAGATACGCAGTATTTT. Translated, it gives CSAPNSRATDTQYF.

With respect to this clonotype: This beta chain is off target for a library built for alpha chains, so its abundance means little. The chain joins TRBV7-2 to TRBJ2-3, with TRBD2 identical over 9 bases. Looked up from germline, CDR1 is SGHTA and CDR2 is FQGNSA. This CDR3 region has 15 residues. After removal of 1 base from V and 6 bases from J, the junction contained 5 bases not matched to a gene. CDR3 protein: CASSLVATSGDTQYF. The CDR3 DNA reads TGTGCCAGCAGCTTAGTGGCTACTAGCGGGGATACGCAGTATTTT.

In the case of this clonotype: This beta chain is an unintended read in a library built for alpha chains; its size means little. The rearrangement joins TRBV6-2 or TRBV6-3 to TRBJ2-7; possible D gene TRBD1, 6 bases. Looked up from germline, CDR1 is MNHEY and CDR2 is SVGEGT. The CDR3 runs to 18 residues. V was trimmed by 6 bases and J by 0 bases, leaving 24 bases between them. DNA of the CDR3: TGTGCCAGCAGCTTCCGCCCACCAGGGTCCAGGGGCTCCTACGAGCAGTACGTC. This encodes CASSFRPPGSRGSYEQYV.

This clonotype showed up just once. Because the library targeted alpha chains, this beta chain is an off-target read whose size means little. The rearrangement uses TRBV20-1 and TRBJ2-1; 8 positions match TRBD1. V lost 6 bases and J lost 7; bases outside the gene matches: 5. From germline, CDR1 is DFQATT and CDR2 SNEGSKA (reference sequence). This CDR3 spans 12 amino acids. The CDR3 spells CSASRTGNEQFF. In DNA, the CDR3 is TGCAGTGCCAGCAGGACAGGGAATGAGCAGTTCTTC.

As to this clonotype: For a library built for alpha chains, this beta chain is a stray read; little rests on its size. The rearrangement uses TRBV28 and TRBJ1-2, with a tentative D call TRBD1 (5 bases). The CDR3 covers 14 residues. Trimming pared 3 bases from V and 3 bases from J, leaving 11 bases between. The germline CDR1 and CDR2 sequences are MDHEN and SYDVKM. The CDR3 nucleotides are TGTGCCAGCAGTTTTATGGGGGTGGACTATGGCTACACCTTC. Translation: CASSFMGVDYGYTF.

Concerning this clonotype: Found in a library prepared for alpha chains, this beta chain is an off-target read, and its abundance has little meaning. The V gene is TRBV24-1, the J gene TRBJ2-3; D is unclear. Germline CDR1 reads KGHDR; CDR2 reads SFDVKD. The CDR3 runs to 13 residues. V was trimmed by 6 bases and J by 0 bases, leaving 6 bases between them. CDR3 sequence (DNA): TGTGCCACCAGTACCGAAAGCACAGATACGCAGTATTTT. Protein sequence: CATSTESTDTQYF.

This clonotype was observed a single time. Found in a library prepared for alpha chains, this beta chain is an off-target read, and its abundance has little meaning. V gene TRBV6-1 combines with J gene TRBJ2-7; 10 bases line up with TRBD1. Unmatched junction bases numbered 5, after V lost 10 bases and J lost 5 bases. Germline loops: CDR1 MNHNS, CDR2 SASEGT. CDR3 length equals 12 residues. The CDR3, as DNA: TGTGCCACCCGGGACAGGGGCGACGAGCAGTACGTC. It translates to CATRDRGDEQYV.

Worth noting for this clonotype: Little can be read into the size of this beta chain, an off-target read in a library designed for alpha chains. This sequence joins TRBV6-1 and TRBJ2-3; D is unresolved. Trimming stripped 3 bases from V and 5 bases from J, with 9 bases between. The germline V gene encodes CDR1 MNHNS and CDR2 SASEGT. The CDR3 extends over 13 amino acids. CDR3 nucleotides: TGTGCCAGCAGTGATAAGGTTAGAGATACGCAGTATTTT. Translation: CASSDKVRDTQYF.

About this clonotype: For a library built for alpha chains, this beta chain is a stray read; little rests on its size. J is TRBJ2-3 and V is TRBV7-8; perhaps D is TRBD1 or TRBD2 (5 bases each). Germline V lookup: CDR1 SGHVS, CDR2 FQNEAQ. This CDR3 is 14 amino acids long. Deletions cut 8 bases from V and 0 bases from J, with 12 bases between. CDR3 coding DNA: TGTGCCAGCGGCCGGGGCCGTAGCACAGATACGCAGTATTTT. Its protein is CASGRGRSTDTQYF.

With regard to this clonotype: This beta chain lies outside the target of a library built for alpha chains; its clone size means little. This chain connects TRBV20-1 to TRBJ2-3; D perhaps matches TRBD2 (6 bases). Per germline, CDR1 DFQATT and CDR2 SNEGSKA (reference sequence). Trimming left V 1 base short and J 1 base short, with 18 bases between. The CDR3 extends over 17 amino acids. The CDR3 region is CSARGSRLGEGTDTQYF. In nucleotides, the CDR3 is TGCAGTGCTAGAGGGTCCAGACTAGGAGAGGGCACAGATACGCAGTATTTT.

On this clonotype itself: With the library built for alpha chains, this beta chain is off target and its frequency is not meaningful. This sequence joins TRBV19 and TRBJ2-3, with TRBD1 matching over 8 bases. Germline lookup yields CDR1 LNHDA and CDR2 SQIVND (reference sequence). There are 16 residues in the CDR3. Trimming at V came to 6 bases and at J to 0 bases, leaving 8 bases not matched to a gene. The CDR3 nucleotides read TGTGCCAGTAGCAACAGGGGGATCTCGAGCACAGATACGCAGTATTTT. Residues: CASSNRGISSTDTQYF.

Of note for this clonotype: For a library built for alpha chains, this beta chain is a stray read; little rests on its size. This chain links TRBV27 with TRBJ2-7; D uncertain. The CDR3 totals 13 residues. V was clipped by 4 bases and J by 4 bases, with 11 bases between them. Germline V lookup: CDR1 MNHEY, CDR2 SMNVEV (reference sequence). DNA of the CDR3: TGTGCCAGCAGTTCCCCCGTCGGGTACGAGCAGTACTTC. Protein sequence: CASSSPVGYEQYF.

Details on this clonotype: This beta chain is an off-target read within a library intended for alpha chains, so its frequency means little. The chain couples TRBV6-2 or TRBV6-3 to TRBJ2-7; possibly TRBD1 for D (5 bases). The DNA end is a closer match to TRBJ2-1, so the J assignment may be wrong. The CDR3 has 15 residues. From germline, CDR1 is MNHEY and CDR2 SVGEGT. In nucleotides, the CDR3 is TGTGCCAGCAGGAGGACCGAGCAGGGCTGGAATGAGCAGTTCTTC. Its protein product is CASRRTEQGWNEQFF.

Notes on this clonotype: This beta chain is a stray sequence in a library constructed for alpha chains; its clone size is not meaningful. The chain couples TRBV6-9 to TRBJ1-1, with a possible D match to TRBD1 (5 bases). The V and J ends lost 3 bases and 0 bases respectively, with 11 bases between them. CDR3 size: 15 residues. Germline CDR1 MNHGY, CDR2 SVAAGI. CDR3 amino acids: CASSYTGFMNTEAFF. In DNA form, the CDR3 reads TGTGCCAGCAGTTACACAGGTTTCATGAACACTGAAGCTTTCTTT.

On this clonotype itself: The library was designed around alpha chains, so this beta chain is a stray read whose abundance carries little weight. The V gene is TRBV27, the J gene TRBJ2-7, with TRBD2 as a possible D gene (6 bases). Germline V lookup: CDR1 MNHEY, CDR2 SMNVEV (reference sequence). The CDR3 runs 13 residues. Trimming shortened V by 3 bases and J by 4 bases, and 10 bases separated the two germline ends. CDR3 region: CASSFTGVYEQYF. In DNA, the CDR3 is TGTGCCAGCAGTTTTACGGGGGTGTACGAGCAGTACTTC.